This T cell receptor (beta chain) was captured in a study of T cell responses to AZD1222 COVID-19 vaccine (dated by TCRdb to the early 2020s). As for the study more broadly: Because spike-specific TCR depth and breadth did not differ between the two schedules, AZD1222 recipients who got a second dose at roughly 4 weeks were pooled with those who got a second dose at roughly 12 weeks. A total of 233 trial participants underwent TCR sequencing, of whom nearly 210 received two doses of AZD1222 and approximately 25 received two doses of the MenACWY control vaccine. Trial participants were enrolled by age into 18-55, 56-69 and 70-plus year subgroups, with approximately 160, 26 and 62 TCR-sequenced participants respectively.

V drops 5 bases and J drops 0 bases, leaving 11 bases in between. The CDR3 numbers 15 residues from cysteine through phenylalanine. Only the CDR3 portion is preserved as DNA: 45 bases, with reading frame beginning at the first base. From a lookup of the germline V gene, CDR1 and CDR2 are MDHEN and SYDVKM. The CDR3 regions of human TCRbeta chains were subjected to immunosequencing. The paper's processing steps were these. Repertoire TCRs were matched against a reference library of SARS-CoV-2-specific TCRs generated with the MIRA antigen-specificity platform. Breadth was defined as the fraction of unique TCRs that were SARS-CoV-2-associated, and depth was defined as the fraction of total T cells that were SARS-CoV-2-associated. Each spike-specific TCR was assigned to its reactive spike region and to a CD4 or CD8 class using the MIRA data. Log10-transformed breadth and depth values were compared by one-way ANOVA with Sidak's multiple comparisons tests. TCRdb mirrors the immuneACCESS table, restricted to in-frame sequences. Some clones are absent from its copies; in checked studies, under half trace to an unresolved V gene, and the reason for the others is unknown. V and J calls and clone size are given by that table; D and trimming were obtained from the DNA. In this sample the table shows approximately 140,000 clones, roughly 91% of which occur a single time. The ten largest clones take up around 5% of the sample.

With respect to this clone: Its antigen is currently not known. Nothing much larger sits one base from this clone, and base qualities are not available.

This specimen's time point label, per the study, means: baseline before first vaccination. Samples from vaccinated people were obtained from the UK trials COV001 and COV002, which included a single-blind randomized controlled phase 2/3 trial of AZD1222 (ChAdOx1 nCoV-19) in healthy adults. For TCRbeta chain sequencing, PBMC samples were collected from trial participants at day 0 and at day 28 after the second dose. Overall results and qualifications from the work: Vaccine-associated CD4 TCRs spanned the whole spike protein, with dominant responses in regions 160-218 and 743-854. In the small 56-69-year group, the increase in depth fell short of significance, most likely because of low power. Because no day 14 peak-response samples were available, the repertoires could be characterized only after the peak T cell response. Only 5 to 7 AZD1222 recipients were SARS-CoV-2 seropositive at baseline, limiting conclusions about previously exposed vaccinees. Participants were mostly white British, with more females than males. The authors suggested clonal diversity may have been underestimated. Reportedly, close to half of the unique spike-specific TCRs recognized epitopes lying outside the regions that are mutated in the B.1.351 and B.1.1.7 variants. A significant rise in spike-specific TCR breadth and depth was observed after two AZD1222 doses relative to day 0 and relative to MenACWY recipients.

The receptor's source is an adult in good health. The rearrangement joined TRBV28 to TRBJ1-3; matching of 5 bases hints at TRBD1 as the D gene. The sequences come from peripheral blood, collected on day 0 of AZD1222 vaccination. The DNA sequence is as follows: TGTGCCAGCAGTCTACAGGAGCTCTCTGGAAACACCATATATTTT. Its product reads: CASSLQELSGNTIYF.